This T cell receptor (beta chain) derives from a study of patients and donors after allogeneic stem cell transplantation. This clonotype has just a few counts. Using its own MiXCR run on the RT-PCR reads, TCRdb lists one record per CDR3 protein. The sample carries roughly 960,000 distinct CDR3 sequences, under 20% recorded once. Deletions cut 0 bases from V and 4 bases from J, with 13 bases between. This CDR3 region has 16 residues. Germline assignment: CDR1 SGHKS and CDR2 YYEKEE (reference sequence). This receptor was taken from a human donor who was either an allogeneic HSCT recipient or a stem cell or donor lymphocyte infusion donor (not recorded which). It is not recorded whose cells these are; they may come from a transplant donor. The chain employs TRBV5-5 and TRBJ1-4; tentatively, D is TRBD1 (5 bases). Sequenced material: blood, either unsorted or a sorted T cell fraction (not recorded which). CDR3 in DNA: TGTGCCAGCAGCTTGGCCGGATCGGGGGGTAATGAAAAACTGTTTTTT. Encoded protein: CASSLAGSGGNEKLFF.